The 15 T cell receptor beta chains in this list originate from one sample, sequenced in a study of CD8 T cells in ankylosing spondylitis. TCRdb itself ran the 5' RACE reads through MiXCR, one entry per CDR3 protein. The sample lists hundreds of thousands of distinct CDR3 sequences, around 20% seen once, with 3.5% to 4.5% in the top ten. Sequencing was carried out using blood, either unsorted or a sorted T cell fraction (not recorded which). Every receptor here comes from a female donor with ankylosing spondylitis or in good health (not recorded which).

This clonotype occurred a few times. The chain combines TRBV7-2 with TRBJ2-4; 10 bases map to TRBD2. The CDR3 length is 17 residues. Trimming cost V 5 bases and J 0 bases; bases outside gene matches: 7. Germline V gene sequence: CDR1 SGHTA, CDR2 FQGNSA. Written as DNA, the CDR3 is TGTGCCAGCAGCCCGCGGACTAGCGGCTTAGCCAAAAACATTCAGTACTTC. It translates to CASSPRTSGLAKNIQYF.

In this sample, this clonotype turned up many times. The chain is built from TRBV6-1 and TRBJ2-3; maybe TRBD1 (5 bases). Deletions cut 6 bases from V and 5 bases from J, with 18 bases between. Germline assignment: CDR1 MNHNS and CDR2 SASEGT. The CDR3 is made up of 15 amino acids. CDR3 DNA sequence: TGTGCCAGCAGCCCACCTGGGCAGGGCCTAGATACGCAGTATTTT. Translating it yields CASSPPGQGLDTQYF.

Only a few counts were recorded for this clonotype. The V gene is TRBV5-1, the J gene TRBJ1-1; D uncertain. Trimming took off 5 bases at V and 3 bases at J, with 11 bases between the two ends. Germline CDR1 is SGHRS and CDR2 is YFSETQ. This CDR3 region has 13 residues. The CDR3 loop reads CASRTEVDTEAFF. The CDR3, as DNA: TGCGCCAGCAGAACTGAGGTGGACACTGAAGCTTTCTTT.

The chain carries TRBV20-1 and TRBJ1-5; D is perhaps TRBD1 (5 bases). V was trimmed by 3 bases and J by 8 bases, leaving 20 bases between them. Germline CDR1 DFQATT, CDR2 SNEGSKA (reference sequence). The length of the CDR3 is 15 residues. CDR3 sequence: CSASVLGTGQKPQHF. CDR3 in DNA: TGCAGTGCTAGTGTTTTGGGGACGGGGCAGAAGCCCCAGCATTTT.

A few counts support this clonotype. V gene TRBV9 combines with J gene TRBJ2-5, with a possible D match to TRBD1 (6 bases). The V gene's germline CDR1 is SGDLS and CDR2 YYNGEE. Trimming removed 2 bases at V and 5 bases at J, with 19 bases between. The CDR3 consists of 16 residues. As DNA, the CDR3 is TGTGCCAGCAGCGTGAGGGCACAGGGTTCTAGGGAGACCCAGTACTTC. Its translation is CASSVRAQGSRETQYF.

V usage is TRBV12-3 or TRBV12-4 and J usage is TRBJ1-4; weak D call: TRBD1 (5 bases). This CDR3 has 15 residues. V shed 5 bases and J shed 0 bases, with 10 bases lying between them. CDR3 amino acids: CASSPLRATNEKLFF. Here the CDR3 DNA reads TGTGCCAGCAGTCCCCTCAGGGCAACTAATGAAAAACTGTTTTTT.

This clonotype has at least ten counts. The CDR3: CSVANRGNTEAFF. The CDR3 DNA reads as TGCAGCGTGGCGAATAGGGGGAACACTGAAGCTTTCTTT. This chain uses TRBV29-1 with TRBJ1-1, with D tentatively TRBD1 (5 bases). Germline V gene lookup returns CDR1 SQVTM and CDR2 ANQGSEA. The V end lost 6 bases, the J end lost 1 base, and 12 bases lay between the germline ends. The length of the CDR3 is 13 residues.

The chain uses TRBV2 and TRBJ2-6; D tentatively fits TRBD1 or TRBD2 (6 bases each). V lost 7 bases and J 2 bases, leaving 15 bases between the germline ends. This CDR3 spans 16 amino acids. From germline, CDR1 is SNHLY and CDR2 FYNNEI. The CDR3 protein is CASTGGGRPGANVLTF. The CDR3 nucleotides read TGTGCCAGCACCGGAGGGGGTAGGCCTGGGGCCAACGTCCTGACTTTC.

CDR3 protein: CASSRGTSEQYF. The CDR3 nucleotides read TGTGCCAGCAGCCGGGGGACCAGCGAGCAGTACTTC. The chain employs TRBV3-1 and TRBJ2-7; perhaps D is TRBD1 or TRBD2 (5 bases each). Trimming removed 4 bases from V and 6 bases from J, with 10 bases in between. CDR1 is LGHDT, CDR2 YNNKEL, per germline (reference sequence). CDR3 length equals 12 residues.

The chain has TRBV20-1 and TRBJ1-6, with D possibly being TRBD1 (6 bases). CDR3 length: 13 residues. Germline CDR1 is DFQATT and CDR2 is SNEGSKA (reference sequence). V lost 8 bases, J lost 1 base, and 9 bases lay in between. The DNA of the CDR3 is TGCAGTCTGGGGGCTTCCTATAATTCACCCCTCCACTTT. It specifies CSLGASYNSPLHF.

This chain links TRBV20-1 with TRBJ2-1; 9 positions match TRBD2. The length of the CDR3 is 15 residues. V lost 3 bases and J lost 6; bases outside the gene matches: 9. Germline values: CDR1 DFQATT, CDR2 SNEGSKA (reference sequence). The CDR3 DNA follows: TGCAGTGCTAGTGGGCAGCTAGCGGGGACCAATGAGCAGTTCTTC. It specifies CSASGQLAGTNEQFF.

The rearrangement joins TRBV20-1 to TRBJ2-1, with 9 bases fitting TRBD2. J gave up 3 bases and V 6 bases, and 6 bases lay outside the gene matches. The germline gives CDR1 DFQATT, CDR2 SNEGSKA (reference sequence). The CDR3 loop spans 14 amino acids. CDR3 DNA: TGCAGTGCGCTTAGCGGGAGACACTACAATGAGCAGTTCTTC. It translates to CSALSGRHYNEQFF.

CDR3 bases: TGTGCCAGCAGTTCCCGCTGGGCTAGCGGGAGACATACCTACAATGAGCAGTTCTTC. Translation: CASSSRWASGRHTYNEQFF. The V and J genes are TRBV27 and TRBJ2-1; 10 nucleotides align to TRBD2. J lost 2 bases, V lost 4 bases, and 14 bases had no gene match. Germline V gives CDR1 MNHEY, CDR2 SMNVEV (reference sequence). CDR3 length: 19 residues.

This clonotype was seen more than once but under ten times. The chain links TRBV4-2 to TRBJ1-5, with unresolved D. CDR1 and CDR2 from the germline V gene are LGHNA and YNFKEQ. Trimming stripped 3 bases from V and 0 bases from J, with 21 bases between. CDR3 length: 19 residues. The CDR3 DNA follows: TGTGCCAGCAGCCACCGGAGTGGTCCATCCCTAATTAGCAATCAGCCCCAGCATTTT. Translated: CASSHRSGPSLISNQPQHF.

This clonotype was observed many times. The chain employs TRBV3-1 and TRBJ1-6; perhaps TRBD1 as D (6 bases). CDR1 and CDR2 (germline): LGHDT, YNNKEL (reference sequence). Trimming shortened V by 0 bases and J by 7 bases, and 10 bases separated the two germline ends. The CDR3 length is 15 residues. The CDR3 bases are TGTGCCAGCAGCCAAGAGGACAGAGCAAATTCACCCCTCCACTTT. Protein: CASSQEDRANSPLHF.